These T cell receptor beta chains were read from a single sample in a study of beta chain features in type 1 diabetes. Only in-frame clones appear in the TCRdb table, and some are missing; sequencing was by immunoSEQ multiplex PCR. Found here are some 160,000 clones, about 10% of them singletons; the top ten hold about 0.65%. The material sequenced was central memory CD4+ T cells from blood. All receptors come from a woman aged 25 to 39 with type 1 diabetes. Each CDR3 is given without its conserved first and last residue.

15	TRBV18	ASSPPTGGGHGETQY
11	TRBV15	ATSSGRVDEQF
11	TRBV30	AWSEQGDGELF
12	TRBV2	ASSEVVEFDEQF
14	TRBV27	ASSSGGWGAKNIQY
12	TRBV7-8	ASSPSLAPLEQY
13	TRBV9	ASSPRDRAINEQF
12	TRBV5-1	ASSRGLHTDTQY
13	TRBV5-1	ASSLDSTGANVLT
11	TRBV30	AWSPTMNTEAF
12	TRBV2	ASSTRDGGNEQF
12	TRBV5-6	ASSLVTGSYGYT
11	TRBV30	AISRGGTDTQY
11	TRBV9	ASSIQDYNEQF
13	TRBV27	ASSFPPGGIDTQY
10	TRBV29-1	SAGQLYNEQF
13	TRBV5-1	ASSLSVGPVYGYT
14	TRBV5-1	ASSGGTGASTDTQY
11	TRBV7-2	ASSAGERETQY
11	TRBV5-1	ASSPGGDNEQF
12	TRBV2	ASSGPDSSYEQY
12	TRBV29-1	SVASQGLGQPQH